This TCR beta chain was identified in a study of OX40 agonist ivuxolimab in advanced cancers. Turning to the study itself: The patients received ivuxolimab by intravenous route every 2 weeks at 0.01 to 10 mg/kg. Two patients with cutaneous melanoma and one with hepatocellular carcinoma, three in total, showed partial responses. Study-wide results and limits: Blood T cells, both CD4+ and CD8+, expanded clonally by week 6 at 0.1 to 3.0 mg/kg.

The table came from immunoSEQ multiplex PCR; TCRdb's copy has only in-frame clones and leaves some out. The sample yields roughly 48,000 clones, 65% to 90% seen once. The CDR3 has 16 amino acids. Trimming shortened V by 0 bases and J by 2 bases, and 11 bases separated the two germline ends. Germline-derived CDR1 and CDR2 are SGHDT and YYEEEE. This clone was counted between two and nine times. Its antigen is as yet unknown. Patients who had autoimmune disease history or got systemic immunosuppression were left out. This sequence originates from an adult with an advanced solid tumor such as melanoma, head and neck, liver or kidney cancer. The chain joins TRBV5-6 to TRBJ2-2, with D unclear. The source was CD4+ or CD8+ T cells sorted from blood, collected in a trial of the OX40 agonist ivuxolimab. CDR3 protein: CASSLAALPNTGELFF. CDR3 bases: TGTGCCAGCAGCTTGGCAGCACTACCAAACACCGGGGAGCTGTTTTTT. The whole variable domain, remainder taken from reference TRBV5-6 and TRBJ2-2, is DAGVTQSPTHLIKTRGQQVTLRCSPKSGHDTVSWYQQALGQGPQFIFQYYEEEERQRGNFPDRFSGHQFPNYSSELNVNALLLGDSALYLCASSLAALPNTGELFFGEGSRLTVL.